This T cell receptor (beta chain) was identified during a study of blood T cell repertoires in COVID-19. Germline-derived CDR1 and CDR2 are LNHDA and SQIVND (reference sequence). The length of the CDR3 is 12 residues. Trimming left V 1 base short and J 11 bases short, with 6 bases between. Sequencing used immunoSEQ multiplex PCR; TCRdb keeps in-frame clones, though not all of them. The repertoire holds roughly 230,000 clones, with about 86% as singletons. The specimen sequenced was PBMCs or T cells enriched from blood (not recorded which). The chain carries TRBV19 and TRBJ1-6; no clear D gene. The receptor was isolated from a man aged 45-65 years who had recovered from COVID-19. CDR3 sequence reads: CASSIGQTPLHF. CDR3 sequence (DNA): TGTGCCAGTAGTATAGGTCAGACACCCCTCCACTTT.